This record concerns one TCR beta chain sequence. It has no known antigen specificity. No much larger clonotype is one base removed from it; base qualities were not supplied. The collaborating institutions used their own protocols to collect whole blood in K2EDTA tubes. For TCRbeta analysis, collaborators shipped samples as frozen whole blood, isolated PBMCs, or DNA extracted from either of those sample types. TCRbeta CDR3 regions were amplified from genomic DNA by means of the immunoSEQ Assay, a bias-controlled multiplex PCR. On the authors' methods: Nucleated cell counts per sample were estimated from amplification of reference gene primers within the assay. Sequence reads were collapsed and filtered to measure the absolute abundance of every unique TCRbeta CDR3 rearrangement. For each sample, productive Simpson clonality was calculated as the square root of Simpson's diversity index over productive rearrangements. TCRdb's version of the immuneACCESS table is confined to in-frame rearrangements and falls short of the full clone set. An unresolved V gene accounts for under half of the shortfall where checked; the remainder is of unknown origin. The D gene and trimming were derived from the DNA, and the V and J assignments and clone size from that table. Across this sample there are 17,000 or so clones, with 78% seen only once. Roughly 22% of the sample is held by the ten biggest clonotypes.

The data originate from a study of blood T cell repertoires in COVID-19 (dated by TCRdb to 2018 to 2021). Regarding the research as a whole: The collaborator samples originated in the United States, Italy and Spain and spanned the acute and convalescent phases of COVID-19. The repertoires were released in a freely available public database intended as a resource for research on the immune response to SARS-CoV-2. A de-identified subject ID, COVID-19 status, age in years and sex were almost always included in the sample metadata. The material from the prospective study consisted of cDNA or gDNA derived from T cells, B-cell-depleted T cells, or PBMCs. Samples came from the ongoing ImmuneRACE study (first 160 participants) plus 1,254 subjects from 6 global collaborators. Deeply sampled blood TCRbeta repertoires from subjects exposed to, actively infected with, or recovered from COVID-19 were included in the dataset. Where available, HLA class I and class II types were taken from metadata supplied by the sample provider and were not determined by assay-based typing.

Overall results and qualifications from the work: How much clinical and demographic metadata was included differed by source and by participant, and the metadata was provided uncurated.

Sequencing was performed on peripheral blood. The origin of this receptor is a man aged 60 to 75 with active or convalescent COVID-19.

The CDR3 loop reads CAISRQEEGYTF. The nucleotides are TGTGCCATCAGTAGGCAGGAAGAGGGCTACACCTTC. The rearrangement combines TRBV10-3 with TRBJ1-2, with the D gene uncertain. The CDR3 contains 12 residues, cysteine and phenylalanine counted. Only the CDR3 portion is preserved as DNA: 36 bases, with reading frame beginning at the first base. The V and J ends are trimmed by 5 bases and 8 bases, leaving 12 bases between them. According to the germline V gene, CDR1 reads ENHRY and CDR2 reads SYGVKD.